Below, one T cell receptor beta chain is given with its context. The V end was cut by 3 bases, the J end by 2 bases, with 13 bases between. Germline V gives CDR1 KGHSH, CDR2 LQKENI. The CDR3 spans 16 residues. The sample is drawn from a study of cytomegalovirus exposure and HLA in healthy donors. A multiplex PCR was run with 60 Vbeta primers and 13 Jbeta primers. Sequenced by immunoSEQ multiplex PCR; TCRdb stores in-frame clones only, minus some. This sample carries 110,000 or so clones, over 75% of them seen once, and the ten largest clones take 2.5%. This chain links TRBV18 with TRBJ2-2; possibly TRBD1 for D (5 bases). Sequenced: PBMCs. The sequence was collected from a woman aged 18 to 35 in good health and CMV-seronegative. As DNA, the CDR3 is TGTGCCAGCTCACCCAACCAGGACATCAACACCGGGGAGCTGTTTTTT. As protein: CASSPNQDINTGELFF.